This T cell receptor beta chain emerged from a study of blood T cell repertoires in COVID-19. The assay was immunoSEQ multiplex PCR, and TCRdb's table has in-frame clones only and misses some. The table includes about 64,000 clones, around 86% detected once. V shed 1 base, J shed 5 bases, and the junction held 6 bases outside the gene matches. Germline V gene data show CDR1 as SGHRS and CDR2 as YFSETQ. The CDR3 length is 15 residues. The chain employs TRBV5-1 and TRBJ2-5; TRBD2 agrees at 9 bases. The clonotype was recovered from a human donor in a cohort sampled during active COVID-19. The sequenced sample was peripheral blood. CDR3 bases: TGCGCCAGCAGCTTGATGGCGGGGGGGCAGGAGACCCAGTACTTC. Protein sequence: CASSLMAGGQETQYF.